Following are 5 T cell receptor beta chains from one sample sequenced in a study of T-cell memory formation after mild COVID-19. TCRdb ran MiXCR on the 5' RACE reads and lists one entry per CDR3 protein. There are around 200,000 distinct CDR3 sequences in the sample; less than 20% occur only once, and 3% to 4% lies in the top ten. Sequenced: PBMCs or a T cell subset sorted from them (not recorded which). These TCRs come from a man between 18 and 29 years old who had mild COVID-19 (a few samples of this study predate the infection). Cell type and time point are not known.

The CDR3 here is CASSSQGSNTEAFF. In nucleotides, the CDR3 is TGTGCCAGCAGCTCTCAGGGGTCGAACACTGAAGCTTTCTTT. The chain recombines TRBV7-3 with TRBJ1-1; the D gene is possibly TRBD1 (6 bases). The V gene lost 4 bases and the J gene lost 1 base, with 10 bases spanning the gap. The length of the CDR3 is 14 residues. Germline V CDR1 and CDR2: SGHTA, FQGTGA. The full variable domain, its missing parts supplied by reference TRBV7-3 and TRBJ1-1, is GAGVSQTPSNKVTEKGKYVELRCDPISGHTALYWYRQSLGQGPEFLIYFQGTGAADDSGLPNDRFFAVRPEGSVSTLKIQRTERGDSAVYLCASSSQGSNTEAFFGQGTRLTVV.

This clonotype turned up a few times. The CDR3 region is CASSRTKQETQYF. CDR3 nucleotide sequence: TGCGCCAGCAGCCGGACAAAACAAGAGACCCAGTACTTC. V gene TRBV5-1 combines with J gene TRBJ2-5; D is perhaps TRBD1 (5 bases). V shed 4 bases and J shed 2 bases, with 9 bases lying between them. This CDR3 has 13 amino acids. CDR1 is SGHRS and CDR2 is YFSETQ in the germline V gene.

This clonotype was observed a handful of times. This rearrangement joins TRBV28 to TRBJ1-4; D might be TRBD1 (5 bases). V lost 4 bases to trimming and J lost 7 bases, with 25 bases between them. This CDR3 has 18 amino acids. CDR1 and CDR2 (germline): MDHEN, SYDVKM. The CDR3 DNA reads TGTGCCAGCAGTTCCTTCTGGTTTGGGACGAGGTTAACTGAAAAACTGTTTTTT. Translated: CASSSFWFGTRLTEKLFF.

The J gene is TRBJ1-3, the V gene TRBV12-3 or TRBV12-4; 7 bases are a match to TRBD1. The V gene end was trimmed by 6 bases and the J gene end by 2 bases; junction bases not matched to a gene: 4. This CDR3 contains 14 residues. The CDR3 sequence: CASRKGQTGNTIYF. DNA for the CDR3: TGTGCCAGCAGGAAGGGACAGACTGGAAACACCATATATTTT.

The gene calls are TRBV6-6 and TRBJ2-7, with D unclear. The CDR3 contains 14 residues. Looked up from germline, CDR1 is MNHNY and CDR2 is SVGAGI (reference sequence). The V and J ends lost 6 bases and 0 bases respectively, with 12 bases between them. The CDR3 nucleotides read TGTGCCAGCAGCCCCCAAGGTCTCTCCTACGAGCAGTACTTC. Residues: CASSPQGLSYEQYF.